This TCR beta chain was recorded in a study of identical twins. Study-level findings and limits: Within monozygotic twins, out-of-frame TCR alpha sharing was underestimated by the models.

This clonotype has a count of ten or more. What it recognizes is unknown. A universal primer site was incorporated via template switching, and the cDNA contained unique molecular identifiers. One entry per CDR3 protein, called by TCRdb with MiXCR from the 5' RACE reads. In the table there are about 160,000 distinct CDR3 sequences, 3.5% of which are singletons. The CDR3 has 15 residues. V was clipped by 4 bases and J by 5 bases; unmatched bases: 7. Looked up from germline, CDR1 is MNHEY and CDR2 is SVGEGT. The sequence was collected from a man between 18 and 35 years old in good health. Sequenced input: memory T cells sorted from blood. V usage is TRBV6-2 or TRBV6-3 and J usage is TRBJ2-5; 10 bases agree with TRBD1. CDR3 loop: CASSSDRGYGETQYF. In DNA, the CDR3 is TGTGCCAGCAGTTCGGACAGGGGGTACGGGGAGACCCAGTACTTC.